A single sample gave rise to the 24 T cell receptor beta chains below, sequenced in a study of T cell changes during pregnancy in multiple sclerosis. Assay: immunoSEQ multiplex PCR; the TCRdb copy retains only in-frame clones and omits some. Of around 130,000 clones listed, approximately 94% are singletons. This specimen was peripheral blood, taken before pregnancy. The receptors here all came from a female donor with multiple sclerosis, enrolled in a pregnancy study.

The V gene is TRBV4-1, the J gene TRBJ2-7; 7 bases agree with TRBD2. The trim removed 0 bases at V and 4 bases at J, leaving 6 bases unmatched. This CDR3 spans 15 amino acids. Germline V gives CDR1 MGHRA, CDR2 YSYEKL. The CDR3 loop is CASSQDSRGLYEQYF. In DNA, the CDR3 is TGCGCCAGCAGCCAAGATTCGCGGGGGTTGTACGAGCAGTACTTC.

V is TRBV10-1 and J is TRBJ1-5, with TRBD1 matching 9 bases. Germline assignment: CDR1 WNHNN and CDR2 SYGVQD (reference sequence). With 6 bases clipped from V and 0 bases from J, the junction kept 9 bases outside the gene matches. The CDR3 totals 17 residues. The CDR3 sequence is CASRETGGRGSNQPQHF. CDR3 nucleotide sequence: TGCGCCAGCAGGGAGACAGGGGGGAGAGGTAGCAATCAGCCCCAGCATTTT.

The gene calls are TRBV6-5 and TRBJ2-7, with TRBD2 matching 13 bases. The ends lost 4 bases at V and 4 bases at J; junction bases unmatched: 7. Germline values: CDR1 MNHEY, CDR2 SVGAGI. CDR3 length: 16 amino acids. The CDR3 DNA reads as TGTGCCAGCAGTTTCCTACTAGCGGGAGGGCCATACGAGCAGTACTTC. Its protein product is CASSFLLAGGPYEQYF.

The chain joins TRBV7-2 to TRBJ1-5; TRBD1 matches at 8 bases. The CDR3 consists of 15 residues. Germline CDR1 and CDR2: SGHTA and FQGNSA. The junction had 7 bases not matched to a gene; V was cut back by 3 bases and J by 6 bases. The CDR3 here is CASSFTDRAGQPQHF. The CDR3 DNA reads TGTGCCAGCAGCTTTACGGACAGGGCAGGTCAGCCCCAGCATTTT.

This clone was counted a few times. The V and J genes are TRBV6-1 and TRBJ1-6; possible D gene TRBD1, 6 bases. Germline assignment: CDR1 MNHNS and CDR2 SASEGT. Trimming cost V 2 bases and J 2 bases, with 7 bases left between them. This CDR3 spans 15 amino acids. CDR3 amino acids: CASSENRAYNSPLHF. DNA for the CDR3: TGTGCCAGCAGTGAAAACAGGGCCTATAATTCACCCCTCCACTTT.

This chain links TRBV6-5 with TRBJ2-5; 8 positions match TRBD2. This CDR3 contains 15 residues. After removal of 7 bases from V and 2 bases from J, the junction contained 9 bases not matched to a gene. Germline CDR1 is MNHEY and CDR2 is SVGAGI. Here the CDR3 reads CASKTAAGAQETQYF. DNA of the CDR3: TGTGCCAGCAAAACCGCAGCGGGAGCGCAAGAGACCCAGTACTTC.

The rearrangement joins TRBV28 to TRBJ1-2; TRBD1 agrees at 10 bases. With V trimmed by 3 bases and J by 6 bases, 7 bases remained unmatched. Germline CDR1 is MDHEN and CDR2 is SYDVKM. The CDR3 consists of 15 residues. The CDR3 protein is CASSLWGQGSDGYTF. The CDR3 region has the DNA TGTGCCAGCAGTTTGTGGGGACAGGGGAGCGATGGCTACACCTTC.

The chain carries TRBV6-1 and TRBJ2-1, with 10 bases fitting TRBD2. CDR1 is MNHNS and CDR2 is SASEGT in the germline V gene. This CDR3 is 16 amino acids long. The V gene end was trimmed by 3 bases and the J gene end by 6 bases; junction bases not matched to a gene: 8. The DNA of the CDR3 is TGTGCCAGCAGTGACGAGGGACTAGCGAACTCCAATGAGCAGTTCTTC. Protein product: CASSDEGLANSNEQFF.

This chain uses TRBV5-1 with TRBJ2-5, with TRBD2 matching over 8 bases. J gave up 1 base and V 7 bases, and 12 bases lay outside the gene matches. CDR1 is SGHRS and CDR2 is YFSETQ in the germline V gene. CDR3 length equals 16 residues. The CDR3 loop is CASSRVPAGGQETQYF. Here the CDR3 DNA reads TGCGCCAGCTCCCGGGTGCCGGCGGGAGGCCAAGAGACCCAGTACTTC. Looking up the rest from reference TRBV5-1 and TRBJ2-5 gives the full variable domain: KAGVTQTPRYLIKTRGQQVTLSCSPISGHRSVSWYQQTPGQGLQFLFEYFSETQRNKGNFPGRFSGRQFSNSRSEMNVSTLELGDSALYLCASSRVPAGGQETQYFGPGTRLLVL.

The chain links TRBV27 to TRBJ1-6, with unresolved D. Germline lookup yields CDR1 MNHEY and CDR2 SMNVEV (reference sequence). The CDR3 has 13 residues. V dropped 6 bases and J dropped 1 base, with 4 bases sitting between them. The DNA of the CDR3 is TGTGCCAGCAGCGCGTCCTATAATTCACCCCTCCACTTT. Protein sequence: CASSASYNSPLHF.

The chain joins TRBV4-2 to TRBJ2-7; no firm D call. Trimming pared 3 bases from V and 4 bases from J, leaving 13 bases between. This CDR3 is 14 amino acids long. Germline V gene lookup returns CDR1 LGHNA and CDR2 YNFKEQ. The CDR3, as DNA: TGTGCCAGCAGCCAGGAGACTCAATTTTACGAGCAGTACTTC. Translation: CASSQETQFYEQYF.

The chain carries TRBV7-3 and TRBJ1-1; D unresolved. Germline CDR1 SGHTA, CDR2 FQGTGA. Trimming pared 5 bases from V and 6 bases from J, leaving 16 bases between. CDR3 length: 14 residues. This CDR3 is CASSLLSEGAEAFF. The CDR3 DNA is TGTGCCAGCAGCCTCCTCTCGGAAGGAGCTGAAGCTTTCTTT.

The chain employs TRBV28 and TRBJ2-5; D is unclear. Between the trimmed V and J ends, which lost 7 bases and 5 bases, there was a span of 14 bases. The length of the CDR3 is 13 residues. CDR1 and CDR2 from the germline V gene are MDHEN and SYDVKM. In DNA form, the CDR3 reads TGTGCCAGCACCACTACCCGGTGGGAGACCCAGTACTTC. Translated: CASTTTRWETQYF. Full variable domain (missing parts from reference TRBV28 and TRBJ2-5): DVKVTQSSRYLVKRTGEKVFLECVQDMDHENMFWYRQDPGLGLRLIYFSYDVKMKEKGDIPEGYSVSREKKERFSLILESASTNQTSMYLCASTTTRWETQYFGPGTRLLVL.

The V gene is TRBV7-2, the J gene TRBJ2-7; weak D call: TRBD1 (6 bases). The V end was cut by 5 bases, the J end by 0 bases, with 11 bases between. Germline lookup yields CDR1 SGHTA and CDR2 FQGNSA. This CDR3 comprises 14 residues. CDR3 in DNA: TGTGCCAGCAGCGACAGGTTTTCCTCCTACGAGCAGTACTTC. This translates into CASSDRFSSYEQYF. Drawing the rest from reference TRBV7-2 and TRBJ2-7, the complete variable domain is GAGVSQSPSNKVTEKGKDVELRCDPISGHTALYWYRQSLGQGLEFLIYFQGNSAPDKSGLPSDRFSAERTGGSVSTLTIQRTQQEDSAVYLCASSDRFSSYEQYFGPGTRLTVT.

This rearrangement joins TRBV15 to TRBJ2-1, with D perhaps matching TRBD2 (6 bases). CDR1 is LNHNV and CDR2 is YYDKDF in the germline V gene (reference sequence). The germline V and J ends were trimmed by 0 bases and 15 bases, with 15 bases remaining between them. The CDR3 is 13 residues long. The CDR3 protein is CATSRDVGREVFF. The CDR3 DNA reads TGTGCCACCAGCAGAGATGTAGGTAGGGAGGTGTTCTTC.

V gene TRBV19 combines with J gene TRBJ2-3, with a weak D call TRBD2 (7 bases). The germline V gene has CDR1 LNHDA and CDR2 SQIVND (reference sequence). The CDR3 runs 16 residues. V lost 3 bases to trimming and J lost 2 bases, with 15 bases between them. The CDR3 bases are TGTGCCAGTAGTATGTTTGGGGGGGCGGCCACAGATACGCAGTATTTT. Its translation: CASSMFGGAATDTQYF.

CDR3 nucleotide sequence: TGTGCCAGCAGTTCTGGACAGGGGTGGCAGCCCCAGCATTTT. It yields the protein CASSSGQGWQPQHF. The gene calls are TRBV27 and TRBJ1-5; 9 nucleotides match TRBD1. Trimming at V came to 4 bases and at J to 7 bases, leaving 5 bases not matched to a gene. This CDR3 is built from 14 residues. Germline V gives CDR1 MNHEY, CDR2 SMNVEV (reference sequence).

The rearrangement uses TRBV28 and TRBJ1-3; D is possibly TRBD1 (5 bases). Germline CDR1 MDHEN, CDR2 SYDVKM. With 11 bases removed from V and 0 bases from J, the gap between germline ends came to 11 bases. The CDR3 is made up of 13 amino acids. CDR3 sequence: CAGTGDSGNTIYF. The CDR3 DNA is TGTGCCGGGACTGGGGACTCTGGAAACACCATATATTTT.

This clone was seen just once. The chain combines TRBV2 with TRBJ1-6, with D maybe TRBD1 (6 bases). Looked up from germline, CDR1 is SNHLY and CDR2 is FYNNEI. Trimming took 4 bases from V and 4 from J, leaving 8 bases between them. This CDR3 region has 14 residues. The CDR3 bases are TGTGCCAGCAGTGGGGGACAATATAATTCACCCCTCCACTTT. It encodes CASSGGQYNSPLHF. Based on the CDR3 plus reference TRBV2 and TRBJ1-6, the full variable domain is EPEVTQTPSHQVTQMGQEVILRCVPISNHLYFYWYRQILGQKVEFLVSFYNNEISEKSEIFDDQFSVERPDGSNFTLKIRSTKLEDSAMYFCASSGGQYNSPLHFGNGTRLTVT.

The chain couples TRBV7-3 to TRBJ2-1; D is unclear. Germline V gene data show CDR1 as SGHTA and CDR2 as FQGTGA. The CDR3 spans 15 residues. V was cut by 6 bases and J by 5 bases, with 17 bases left in between. In DNA, the CDR3 is TGTGCCAGCAGTTCGAATGGGCGTCGCGACAATGAGCAGTTCTTC. Translating it yields CASSSNGRRDNEQFF. Supplemented by reference TRBV7-3 and TRBJ2-1, the full variable domain reads GAGVSQTPSNKVTEKGKYVELRCDPISGHTALYWYRQSLGQGPEFLIYFQGTGAADDSGLPNDRFFAVRPEGSVSTLKIQRTERGDSAVYLCASSSNGRRDNEQFFGPGTRLTVL.

The chain combines TRBV6-1 with TRBJ2-2; 8 positions match TRBD1. This CDR3 is built from 13 residues. V gave up 7 bases and J gave up 6 bases; unmatched junction bases: 4. The germline gives CDR1 MNHNS, CDR2 SASEGT. The CDR3 sequence is CASKAGGPGELFF. The DNA for the CDR3 is TGTGCCAGCAAGGCAGGGGGCCCCGGGGAGCTGTTTTTT.

V is TRBV7-3 and J is TRBJ2-1; 8 nucleotides line up with TRBD2. CDR3 length: 15 residues. V trimming: 3 bases; J trimming: 9 bases; junction bases outside the gene matches: 10. The germline V gene encodes CDR1 SGHTA and CDR2 FQGTGA. CDR3 DNA sequence: TGTGCCAGCAGCTTGGGGACTAGTGGCCCCATTGAGCAGTTCTTC. This gives the protein CASSLGTSGPIEQFF.

This clone has only one observation. The chain has TRBV6-1 and TRBJ1-2, with D hard to call. CDR3 length equals 13 residues. Germline V CDR1 and CDR2: MNHNS, SASEGT. V lost 11 bases to trimming and J lost 5 bases, with 18 bases between them. The DNA for the CDR3 is TGTGCCCTCCGTTCGAAGGGAGGATATGGCTACACCTTC. It is translated as CALRSKGGYGYTF.

The gene calls are TRBV5-1 and TRBJ2-1; possible D gene TRBD1, 9 bases. CDR3 length equals 18 residues. Per the germline V gene, CDR1 is SGHRS and CDR2 is YFSETQ. V shed 3 bases and J shed 7 bases, with 26 bases lying between them. The CDR3: CASSSVPGQGRGGNEQFF. CDR3 DNA sequence: TGCGCCAGCAGCTCCGTCCCGGGACAGGGACGGGGGGGAAATGAGCAGTTCTTC.